The next 30 T cell receptor beta chains were all read from a single sample in a study of cytomegalovirus exposure and HLA in healthy donors. In the PCR, 60 Vbeta and 13 Jbeta primers were used. Profiling relied on immunoSEQ multiplex PCR, and the TCRdb table lists in-frame clones only, not all of them. Here the sample spans under 200,000 clones, approximately 86% being singletons. The sequenced material came from PBMCs. All receptors derive from a woman in her late teens or twenties in good health and CMV-seronegative.

This chain links TRBV30 with TRBJ1-2; D may be TRBD1 (6 bases). In germline, CDR1 is GTSNPN, CDR2 SVGIG (reference sequence). The ends were cut back, 5 bases at V and 0 bases at J, with 7 bases in the middle. The CDR3 loop spans 12 amino acids. CDR3 in DNA: TGTGCCTGGTGGACAGCTAACTATGGCTACACCTTC. Translating gives CAWWTANYGYTF.

This clone appeared once. The chain couples TRBV28 to TRBJ1-1; weak D call: TRBD1 (5 bases). The V gene's germline CDR1 is MDHEN and CDR2 SYDVKM. The V and J ends lost 5 bases and 4 bases respectively, with 20 bases between them. CDR3 length: 16 residues. CDR3 protein: CASSKTEDIRTTEAFF. CDR3 sequence (DNA): TGTGCCAGCAGTAAGACAGAGGACATTCGAACCACTGAAGCTTTCTTT.

A few counts support this clone. The chain combines TRBV25-1 with TRBJ2-1; 11 bases are shared with TRBD1. Trimming cost V 4 bases and J 8 bases; bases outside gene matches: 4. The CDR3 runs 14 residues. Germline V gives CDR1 MGHDK, CDR2 SYGVNS. The chain's CDR3 is CASSARTGGDEQFF. The CDR3 DNA follows: TGTGCCAGCAGTGCCAGGACAGGGGGCGATGAGCAGTTCTTC. Together with reference TRBV25-1 and TRBJ2-1, the CDR3 gives the full variable domain: EADIYQTPRYLVIGTGKKITLECSQTMGHDKMYWYQQDPGMELHLIHYSYGVNSTEKGDLSSESTVSRIRTEHFPLTLESARPSHTSQYLCASSARTGGDEQFFGPGTRLTVL.

The sample holds a few counts of this clone. The J gene is TRBJ2-7, the V gene TRBV6-1, with 13 bases fitting TRBD2. Germline-derived CDR1 and CDR2 are MNHNS and SASEGT. The CDR3 spans 15 residues. Trimming cost V 10 bases and J 6 bases; bases outside gene matches: 12. The CDR3: CATDRLAGGNREQYF. CDR3 nucleotides: TGTGCCACCGATAGACTAGCGGGGGGTAATCGCGAGCAGTACTTC.

The V and J genes are TRBV27 and TRBJ2-7, with D perhaps TRBD1 (5 bases). Germline-derived CDR1 and CDR2 are MNHEY and SMNVEV (reference sequence). CDR3 length: 15 residues. V was clipped by 6 bases and J by 0 bases, with 15 bases between them. The CDR3 protein is CASSPKNGHSYEQYF. The CDR3 region has the DNA TGTGCCAGCAGCCCTAAAAACGGACACTCCTACGAGCAGTACTTC.

The count of this clone is one. This sequence joins TRBV5-4 and TRBJ2-1; the match to TRBD2 covers 8 bases. Per germline, CDR1 SGHNT and CDR2 YYREEE (reference sequence). The CDR3 contains 14 residues. The V and J ends lost 5 bases and 10 bases, in that order; junction bases with no gene match: 11. In nucleotides, the CDR3 is TGTGCCAGCAGTGGTGGGGCTAGCGGGTTGGAGCAGTTCTTC. This codes for CASSGGASGLEQFF.

The V and J genes are TRBV5-1 and TRBJ2-3; 8 bases match TRBD2. The CDR3 spans 15 residues. The J segment lost 5 bases and the V segment lost 1 base, leaving 6 bases of the junction unmatched. The germline CDR1 and CDR2 sequences are SGHRS and YFSETQ. CDR3 protein: CASSLNGLALDTQYF. CDR3 coding DNA: TGCGCCAGCAGCTTGAATGGACTAGCATTAGATACGCAGTATTTT.

The chain couples TRBV19 to TRBJ2-5; 8 bases agree with TRBD1. With V trimmed by 4 bases and J by 0 bases, 1 base remained unmatched. The germline gives CDR1 LNHDA, CDR2 SQIVND (reference sequence). This CDR3 region has 14 residues. The CDR3 loop reads CASSRTGNQETQYF. In nucleotides, the CDR3 is TGTGCCAGTAGTAGGACAGGGAACCAAGAGACCCAGTACTTC.

The CDR3: CASSLPGLATDTGELFF. The CDR3 region has the DNA TGCGCCAGCAGCTTACCCGGACTAGCGACAGACACCGGGGAGCTGTTTTTT. V gene TRBV5-1 combines with J gene TRBJ2-2, with 9 bases lining up with TRBD2. Germline CDR1 SGHRS, CDR2 YFSETQ. The length of the CDR3 is 17 residues. Trimming cost V 2 bases and J 3 bases; bases outside gene matches: 8.

The chain is built from TRBV6-5 and TRBJ1-2; TRBD1 agrees at 7 bases. V dropped 7 bases and J dropped 4; count of bases not matched to a gene: 9. The germline V gene has CDR1 MNHEY and CDR2 SVGAGI. CDR3 size: 14 residues. The CDR3 protein is CASKRGTVSYGYTF. The DNA for the CDR3 is TGTGCCAGCAAACGAGGGACAGTCAGCTATGGCTACACCTTC.

Regarding this clone: One end of the junction fails to match germline, which may point to a read error. The chain has TRBV6-1 and TRBJ2-3, with D hard to call. There are 11 residues in the CDR3. The V gene's germline CDR1 is MNHNS and CDR2 SASEGT. CDR3 DNA sequence: TGTGCCAGCAGCGGCACAGATGCGCAGTATTTT. As protein: CASSGTDAQYF.

V and J are TRBV2 and TRBJ2-1; 12 bases agree with TRBD1. Trimming took 5 bases from V and 9 from J; bases not matched to a gene: 5. Per germline, CDR1 SNHLY and CDR2 FYNNEI. The CDR3 runs 14 residues. Here the CDR3 DNA reads TGTGCCAGCAGTCCCGGGACAGGGGGCCGTGAGCAGTTCTTC. Its protein product is CASSPGTGGREQFF.

The V and J genes are TRBV15 and TRBJ2-5; TRBD1 agrees at 12 bases. The CDR3 extends over 19 amino acids. Germline V gene sequence: CDR1 LNHNV, CDR2 YYDKDF (reference sequence). The J segment lost 3 bases and the V segment lost 1 base, leaving 12 bases of the junction unmatched. CDR3 DNA sequence: TGTGCCACCAGCAGAGTCCCGGGGCGGGACAGGGGGCGCGAAGAGACCCAGTACTTC. This sequence encodes CATSRVPGRDRGREETQYF.

The genes are TRBV4-2 and TRBJ2-7; D is possibly TRBD1 (6 bases). CDR3 length: 14 residues. Germline V gene sequence: CDR1 LGHNA, CDR2 YNFKEQ. The V end was cut by 3 bases, the J end by 6 bases, with 15 bases between. The CDR3 loop reads CASSQYTGPGEQYF. The CDR3 nucleotides read TGTGCCAGCAGCCAGTATACAGGGCCGGGCGAGCAGTACTTC.

The chain recombines TRBV7-9 with TRBJ2-5; possibly TRBD1 for D (5 bases). The CDR3 loop spans 13 amino acids. The V gene's germline CDR1 is SEHNR and CDR2 FQNEAQ (reference sequence). Trimming took 3 bases from V and 4 from J, leaving 9 bases between them. For the CDR3, the DNA is TGTGCCAGCAGCTTCAATAGGGGAGAGACCCAGTACTTC. The encoded protein is CASSFNRGETQYF.

This chain connects TRBV11-2 to TRBJ1-3; D not certain. This CDR3 spans 16 amino acids. Looked up from germline, CDR1 is SGHAT and CDR2 is FQNNGV. V was shortened by 5 bases and J by 4 bases, with 18 bases between the two germline ends. The CDR3 DNA sequence: TGTGCCAGCAGCCCCCTCCGGGGTACGGTGGGAAACACCATATATTTT. Translating gives CASSPLRGTVGNTIYF.

This clone has only a few counts. V gene TRBV5-1 combines with J gene TRBJ2-5; 8 bases match TRBD2. Germline V gives CDR1 SGHRS, CDR2 YFSETQ. The CDR3 sequence is 15 residues long. The V and J ends lost 0 bases and 5 bases, in that order; junction bases with no gene match: 6. The CDR3 region is CASSLDGRAGETQYF. CDR3 DNA sequence: TGCGCCAGCAGCTTGGACGGGAGGGCCGGGGAGACCCAGTACTTC.

The chain couples TRBV5-1 to TRBJ1-2; D gene uncertain. Germline values: CDR1 SGHRS, CDR2 YFSETQ. Trimming removed 2 bases at V and 8 bases at J, with 13 bases between. The CDR3 runs to 13 residues. Here the CDR3 reads CASSFPGSEGYTF. DNA for the CDR3: TGCGCCAGCAGCTTCCCAGGCTCAGAAGGCTACACCTTC.

This clone was picked up a small number of times. The genes are TRBV4-1 and TRBJ2-1, with D possibly being TRBD1 (5 bases). Trimming stripped 6 bases from V and 1 base from J, with 10 bases between. CDR3 length equals 14 residues. Per germline, CDR1 MGHRA and CDR2 YSYEKL. The CDR3 DNA sequence: TGCGCCAGCAGAAACGACAGATCCTACAATGAGCAGTTCTTC. Amino acid sequence: CASRNDRSYNEQFF.

The genes are TRBV5-1 and TRBJ2-1; TRBD1 agrees at 7 bases. After removal of 3 bases from V and 2 bases from J, the junction contained 5 bases not matched to a gene. This CDR3 has 15 amino acids. CDR1 is SGHRS and CDR2 is YFSETQ in the germline V gene. The CDR3 DNA reads TGCGCCAGCAGCTCTCAGGGGGACCCCTACAATGAGCAGTTCTTC. Protein product: CASSSQGDPYNEQFF.

J is TRBJ2-7 and V is TRBV6-6, with D possibly TRBD2 on 5 matching bases. This CDR3 spans 14 amino acids. Germline V gene lookup returns CDR1 MNHNY and CDR2 SVGAGI (reference sequence). V was shortened by 7 bases and J by 2 bases, with 15 bases between the two germline ends. CDR3 in amino acids: CASTNRERAYEQYF. The CDR3 region has the DNA TGTGCCAGCACCAACCGGGAACGAGCCTACGAGCAGTACTTC.

The gene calls are TRBV25-1 and TRBJ1-1, with D tentatively TRBD1 (5 bases). The V end lost 6 bases, the J end lost 1 base, and 12 bases lay between the germline ends. This CDR3 has 14 amino acids. Germline V gives CDR1 MGHDK, CDR2 SYGVNS. In DNA, the CDR3 is TGTGCCAGCAGCAGAGACAGCTCGAACACTGAAGCTTTCTTT. This encodes CASSRDSSNTEAFF.

The chain combines TRBV9 with TRBJ2-5; D unclear. The germline V gene has CDR1 SGDLS and CDR2 YYNGEE. V was pared by 2 bases and J by 3 bases, with 8 bases between. The CDR3 has 13 amino acids. CDR3 in amino acids: CASSVSFEETQYF. CDR3 DNA: TGTGCCAGCAGCGTGTCGTTCGAAGAGACCCAGTACTTC.

The rearrangement joins TRBV6-6 to TRBJ2-2, with D uncertain. This CDR3 has 13 amino acids. The germline V and J ends were trimmed by 5 bases and 4 bases, with 8 bases remaining between them. Germline V gene lookup returns CDR1 MNHNY and CDR2 SVGAGI (reference sequence). CDR3 DNA: TGTGCCAGCAGTCTGGTACTCACCGGGGAGCTGTTTTTT. It yields the protein CASSLVLTGELFF.

The CDR3 bases are TGCGCCAGCAGCTGGGGAGGACACAACTACGAGCAGTACTTC. Its translation is CASSWGGHNYEQYF. V is TRBV5-1 and J is TRBJ2-7, with D possibly TRBD2 on 6 matching bases. Germline CDR1 reads SGHRS; CDR2 reads YFSETQ. The V and J ends lost 3 bases and 3 bases respectively, with 13 bases between them. The CDR3 length is 14 residues.

The chain uses TRBV7-9 and TRBJ2-1, with D possibly matching TRBD2 (6 bases). CDR1 and CDR2 from the germline V gene are SEHNR and FQNEAQ (reference sequence). V lost 2 bases to trimming and J lost 8 bases, with 10 bases between them. The CDR3 totals 13 residues. The CDR3 bases are TGTGCCAGCAGCTTAACTAGCCTCGATGAGCAGTTCTTC. The encoded protein is CASSLTSLDEQFF.

With regard to this clone: The conserved final phenylalanine or tryptophan is absent from the CDR3, which likely points to a read error. The chain joins TRBV19 to TRBJ1-1; D uncertain. The CDR3 runs to 13 residues. Trimming removed 7 bases at V and 5 bases at J, with 14 bases between. Germline values: CDR1 LNHDA, CDR2 SQIVND (reference sequence). DNA of the CDR3: TGTGCCAGTACCCCGGACCTAGGGACTGAAGCTTTCCTT. It is translated as CASTPDLGTEAFL.

This rearrangement joins TRBV28 to TRBJ1-4, with D perhaps TRBD1 (5 bases). The CDR3 has 15 amino acids. Germline V CDR1 and CDR2: MDHEN, SYDVKM. Trimming removed 3 bases at V and 3 bases at J, with 11 bases between. CDR3 loop: CASSLVGASNEKLFF. CDR3 DNA: TGTGCCAGCAGTTTGGTTGGGGCCTCTAATGAAAAACTGTTTTTT.

The chain carries TRBV9 and TRBJ2-2; D is undetermined. The V gene's germline CDR1 is SGDLS and CDR2 YYNGEE. Trimming stripped 0 bases from V and 7 bases from J, with 4 bases between. CDR3 length: 12 amino acids. The CDR3 sequence is CASSVVYGELFF. As DNA, the CDR3 is TGTGCCAGCAGCGTAGTGTACGGGGAGCTGTTTTTT.

The chain couples TRBV4-1 to TRBJ2-1; D not certain. This CDR3 comprises 15 residues. Between the trimmed V and J ends, which lost 4 bases and 1 base, there was a span of 11 bases. The germline gives CDR1 MGHRA, CDR2 YSYEKL. CDR3 nucleotide sequence: TGCGCCAGCAGCCCCGGTGAGTTGTCCTACAATGAGCAGTTCTTC. It specifies CASSPGELSYNEQFF.